This TCR beta chain was sequenced during a study of T cell clonotyping in hematopoietic cell transplantation. Study-wide results and caveats: At the given depth, recipient repertoires were over 95% de novo clonotypes. CD4 and CD8 repertoire contributions could not be separated without sorting.

This CDR3 contains 14 residues. Germline V lookup: CDR1 MNHEY, CDR2 SMNVEV (reference sequence). The V end was cut by 3 bases, the J end by 1 base, with 6 bases between. Specified time point: recipient sample about 28 days before transplant, after cytoreduction. In the case of this clone: Its antigen is not known.

Libraries were prepared by immunoSEQ multiplex PCR; TCRdb keeps only in-frame clonotypes and omits some of them. The table records 25,000 to 35,000 clones, roughly 71% of them present only once. V is TRBV27 and J is TRBJ2-2; no clear D gene. The sequence came from a middle-aged man with myelodysplastic syndrome. Some clones in this sample may be carry-over from other donors' samples. The sequenced sample was peripheral blood mononuclear cells, obtained before stem cell transplant. The CDR3: CASSFNGNTGELFF. CDR3 in DNA: TGTGCCAGCAGTTTCAATGGGAACACCGGGGAGCTGTTTTTT.